The rows below give T cell receptor beta chains drawn from one sample of a study of CD8+CD57+ T cells in acquired aplastic anemia. TCRdb called the reads again in MiXCR, with one record for every CDR3 protein. In the table there are 160,000 or so distinct CDR3 sequences, 40% to 50% of which are singletons. Sequencing was carried out using sorted CD4+, CD8+, or CD8+CD57+ T cells (not recorded which) from PBMCs. These receptors all stem from a human donor with aplastic anemia. Both conserved end residues are trimmed from each CDR3. Expanded clones are given a class, and other clones once, few, many or no size at all.

>TRBV10-1|TRBJ2-4|NA
AGSTGRSKGIQY
>TRBV24-1|TRBJ2-1|few
ATREDDYNEQF
>TRBV29-1|TRBJ2-2|many
SVAGPNTGELF
>TRBV10-3|TRBJ2-3|NA
AISEVEFRSTDTQY
>TRBV3-1|TRBJ1-2|NA
ASSPLTREGPYGHT
>TRBV10-1|TRBJ1-1|once
ASSSDREATEAF
>TRBV6-5|TRBJ2-7|many
ASSSQGQAYEQY
>TRBV19|TRBJ2-7|many
ASSSPSYEQY
>TRBV7-6|TRBJ1-6|NA
ASSLSFASPLH
>TRBV27|TRBJ1-2|NA
ASSATDPYGYT
>TRBV9|TRBJ2-2|NA
ASGVVRTTNTGELF
>TRBV24-1|TRBJ2-3|NA
ATSGGRGDDTDTQY
>TRBV9|TRBJ1-2|many
ASSVGEGRRGYT
>TRBV13|TRBJ2-1|NA
ASRSQGARWDTYNEQF
>TRBV29-1|TRBJ2-7|many
SVATGGEQY
>TRBV14|TRBJ2-6|NA
ASSQVVGLPSGANVLT
>TRBV7-3|TRBJ2-1|NA
ASSLSAGELNEQF
>TRBV11-2|TRBJ2-5|NA
ASSLNPGQEAQY
>TRBV4-1|TRBJ2-7|many
ASSQDHGDEEQY
>TRBV2|TRBJ1-2|NA
ASNVGGNGYT
>TRBV5-6|TRBJ2-5|once
ASRLPGSRGQETQY
>TRBV7-9|TRBJ2-2|few
ATDPRENAGELF
>TRBV29-1|TRBJ2-2|NA
SGLRATNTGELF
>TRBV29-1|TRBJ2-3|many
SVDGLAGEADTQY
>TRBV19|TRBJ1-3|few
ASTSLGEGNTIY
>TRBV7-3|TRBJ1-1|NA
ASSPSGVTEAF
>TRBV20-1|TRBJ1-4|NA
SARDRQSRPINEKLS
>TRBV29-1|TRBJ1-1|many
SVEDLGEGTEAF
>TRBV12-3/TRBV12-4|TRBJ2-2|NA
ASSPSGQGVGELF
>TRBV7-3|TRBJ2-2|many
ASSPEVTGELF
>TRBV20-1|TRBJ1-2|NA
SARENAGGYT
>TRBV15|TRBJ2-7|NA
ATSRDRARAYEQY
>TRBV7-8|TRBJ1-1|many
ASSLAWVGVSEAF
>TRBV7-7|TRBJ2-2|few
ASSTNTGELF
>TRBV20-1|TRBJ1-2|NA
SASAGYGYT
>TRBV5-6|TRBJ1-2|many
ASSHRGGEGYT
>TRBV7-9|TRBJ1-1|many
ASSATGRANTEAF
>TRBV29-1|TRBJ1-1|once
SGILPGKTAF
>TRBV10-1|TRBJ2-3|NA
ASSESSGGSDTQY
>TRBV11-2|TRBJ2-7|many
ASSPGRPYEQY
>TRBV27|TRBJ2-2|few
ASSLRLAGVAGELF
>TRBV5-1|TRBJ1-6|NA
ASRVETVSPLH
>TRBV29-1|TRBJ2-7|NA
SVDDSLSYEQY
>TRBV29-1|TRBJ1-1|many
SVEEGAYTEAF
>TRBV20-1|TRBJ1-2|NA
SAGDRVDYGYT